The entry below describes one T cell receptor (beta chain). No antigen is known for it. Autoimmune disease history or systemic immunosuppression led to patients being barred. This specimen belongs to a study of OX40 agonist ivuxolimab in advanced cancers. Study information: Patients received the agonistic anti-OX40 (CD134) antibody ivuxolimab. Whole-study findings and limits: Compared with CD4+, CD8+ T cells on average had more expanded clones.

The repertoire was sequenced with immunoSEQ multiplex PCR; TCRdb's copy has only in-frame clones and lacks some. Of about 18,000 clones in the sample, 65% to 85% are singletons; the top ten hold 35% to 50%. Sample: CD4+ or CD8+ T cells sorted from blood, taken in a trial of the OX40 agonist ivuxolimab. The TCR comes from an adult with an advanced solid tumor such as melanoma, head and neck, liver or kidney cancer.

CDR3 region: CSVETGMAEQYF. The CDR3 DNA sequence: TGCAGCGTTGAGACAGGGATGGCTGAGCAGTACTTC. The rearrangement uses TRBV29-1 and TRBJ2-7; TRBD1 aligns across 7 bases. The CDR3 covers 12 residues. The junction had 6 bases not matched to a gene; V was cut back by 3 bases and J by 7 bases. Germline V gives CDR1 SQVTM, CDR2 ANQGSEA.